The rows below give T cell receptor beta chains drawn from one sample of a study of OX40 agonist ivuxolimab in advanced cancers. The data were produced by immunoSEQ multiplex PCR, yet TCRdb's version contains in-frame clones alone and is incomplete. The sample consists of about 26,000 clones, around four fifths of them appearing once. This sample comprised CD4+ or CD8+ T cells sorted from blood, obtained in a trial of the OX40 agonist ivuxolimab. Source of these receptors: an adult with an advanced solid tumor such as melanoma, head and neck, liver or kidney cancer. CDR3s include the opening cysteine and the closing phenylalanine or tryptophan. Fields, in order: J gene, V gene, D gene, clone size, CDR3 DNA, CDR3 protein. A D gene is named only where the DNA matches it firmly. A row's size may be missing; if present it is once, few, many or a size class.

J: TRBJ2-5; V: TRBV5-4; D: NA; size: NA; DNA: TGTGCCAGCAGCTTGGAGCCAGCCCAAGAGACCCAGTACTTC; CDR3: CASSLEPAQETQYF
J: TRBJ1-4; V: TRBV19; D: NA; size: NA; DNA: TGTGCCAGTGAGGGGTCCGTGGGTGAAAAACTGTTTTTT; CDR3: CASEGSVGEKLFF
J: TRBJ1-1; V: TRBV30; D: NA; size: few; DNA: TGTGCCTGGAGTGTCGCGAGGGGCACTGAAGCTTTCTTT; CDR3: CAWSVARGTEAFF
J: TRBJ1-5; V: TRBV6-1; D: NA; size: NA; DNA: TGTGCCAGCAGTGTTCCGACTTTTAATCAGCCCCAGCATTTT; CDR3: CASSVPTFNQPQHF
J: TRBJ1-4; V: TRBV13; D: NA; size: NA; DNA: TGTGCCAGCAGCTTATATCCAGACCAATCTGAAAAACTGTTTTTT; CDR3: CASSLYPDQSEKLFF
J: TRBJ1-5; V: TRBV19; D: NA; size: NA; DNA: TGTGCCAGTAGTATAGGGGTGAGCAATCAGCCCCAGCATTTT; CDR3: CASSIGVSNQPQHF
J: TRBJ2-7; V: TRBV11-2; D: NA; size: NA; DNA: TGTGCCAGCATCCACTCCCGGGACTTTCCGTCCTACGAGCAGTACTTC; CDR3: CASIHSRDFPSYEQYF
J: TRBJ2-7; V: TRBV2; D: NA; size: NA; DNA: TGTGCCAGCAGCCCCGTCGGAACCTACGAGCAGTACTTC; CDR3: CASSPVGTYEQYF
J: TRBJ2-2; V: TRBV11-2; D: NA; size: once; DNA: TGTGCCAGCAGCAGCCAGGAAAGGGGCACCGGGGAGCTGTTTTTT; CDR3: CASSSQERGTGELFF
J: TRBJ2-7; V: TRBV19; D: TRBD1; size: NA; DNA: TGTGCCAGTAGTATAGGTGGGACAGGGGACGAGCAGTACTTC; CDR3: CASSIGGTGDEQYF
J: TRBJ2-5; V: TRBV15; D: TRBD2; size: NA; DNA: TGTGCCACCAGCTCGTCTAGCGGGGTTTATGAGACCCAGTACTTC; CDR3: CATSSSSGVYETQYF
J: TRBJ1-4; V: TRBV18; D: NA; size: NA; DNA: TGTGCCAGCTCGCTAAGCGGGATAATAAATGAAAAACTGTTTTTT; CDR3: CASSLSGIINEKLFF
J: TRBJ1-2; V: TRBV14; D: NA; size: NA; DNA: TGTGCCAGCAGCCAAGACGAGTTAGAACAGCTTATCTATGGCTACACCTTC; CDR3: CASSQDELEQLIYGYTF
J: TRBJ1-5; V: TRBV4-1; D: TRBD1; size: NA; DNA: TGCGCCAGCAGCCAAGAAGGGACAGGCCCTTTCAATCAGCCCCAGCATTTT; CDR3: CASSQEGTGPFNQPQHF
J: TRBJ1-1; V: TRBV7-3; D: NA; size: NA; DNA: TGTGCCAGCAGCTTAACTGGACCTAACACTGAAGCTTTCTTT; CDR3: CASSLTGPNTEAFF
J: TRBJ1-2; V: TRBV29-1; D: NA; size: NA; DNA: TGCAGCGTCCAAGGGCTATATGGCTACACCTTC; CDR3: CSVQGLYGYTF
J: TRBJ2-1; V: TRBV13; D: TRBD1; size: NA; DNA: TGTGCCAGCAGCACTGGGACAGGGGACAATGAGCAGTTCTTC; CDR3: CASSTGTGDNEQFF
J: TRBJ1-5; V: TRBV21-1; D: NA; size: NA; DNA: TGTGCCAGCCCTTGGCGATTTGGCCAGCCCCAGCATTTT; CDR3: CASPWRFGQPQHF
J: TRBJ1-1; V: TRBV27; D: NA; size: NA; DNA: TGTGCCAGCAGTTTGGCTGGACAGACGAACACTGAAGCTTTCTTT; CDR3: CASSLAGQTNTEAFF
J: TRBJ1-1; V: TRBV4-1; D: NA; size: few; DNA: TGCGCCAGCAGCCATCTAGGGAACACTGAAGCTTTCTTT; CDR3: CASSHLGNTEAFF
J: TRBJ1-5; V: TRBV27; D: TRBD1; size: NA; DNA: TGTGCCAGCAGTTTGGACAGGGGGCGTCAGCCCCAGCATTTT; CDR3: CASSLDRGRQPQHF
J: TRBJ2-1; V: TRBV13; D: NA; size: NA; DNA: TGTGCCAGCAGCTTACCCCGGGGAGCAGGGGAATGGCATGAGCAGTTCTTC; CDR3: CASSLPRGAGEWHEQFF
J: TRBJ2-7; V: TRBV7-9; D: NA; size: NA; DNA: TGTGCCAGCAGCCCCACACAGGGATCGCACGAGCAGTACTTC; CDR3: CASSPTQGSHEQYF
J: TRBJ1-2; V: TRBV4-1; D: NA; size: once; DNA: TGCGCCAGCAGCTTCGGACGGAACTATGGCTACACCTTC; CDR3: CASSFGRNYGYTF
J: TRBJ2-1; V: TRBV27; D: NA; size: NA; DNA: TGTGCCAGCAGTTTATCACGAGGCTATGAGCAGTTCTTC; CDR3: CASSLSRGYEQFF
J: TRBJ2-7; V: TRBV7-9; D: NA; size: NA; DNA: TGTGCCAGCAGCCCTGACATGAATTCCTACGAGCAGTACTTC; CDR3: CASSPDMNSYEQYF
J: TRBJ1-2; V: TRBV27; D: NA; size: few; DNA: TGTGCCAGCAGTTTATCCGAGGGAGACTATGGCTACACCTTC; CDR3: CASSLSEGDYGYTF
J: TRBJ1-4; V: TRBV19; D: NA; size: NA; DNA: TGTGCCAGTAGTATATCGGGAACTAATGAAAAACTGTTTTTT; CDR3: CASSISGTNEKLFF
J: TRBJ2-7; V: TRBV30; D: NA; size: NA; DNA: TGTGCCTGGAGCCTGGGACCGGCCTACGAGCAGTACTTC; CDR3: CAWSLGPAYEQYF
J: TRBJ1-1; V: TRBV19; D: NA; size: few; DNA: TGTGCCAGCGGGATCGGGGGGAACACTGAAGCTTTCTTT; CDR3: CASGIGGNTEAFF
J: TRBJ1-6; V: TRBV11-2; D: NA; size: NA; DNA: TGTGCCAGCAGCTTAGTCCCGGCGGAGAGCTCCTATAATTCACCCCTCCACTTT; CDR3: CASSLVPAESSYNSPLHF
J: TRBJ1-2; V: TRBV4-1; D: TRBD1; size: once; DNA: TGCGCCAGCAGCCAAGCTGGAGTCGGAGGGGGCGCCTATGGCTACACCTTC; CDR3: CASSQAGVGGGAYGYTF
J: TRBJ2-7; V: TRBV6-1; D: TRBD1; size: NA; DNA: TGTGCCAGCAGTACCTACAGGGGGCCCTACGAGCAGTACTTC; CDR3: CASSTYRGPYEQYF
J: TRBJ1-1; V: TRBV7-9; D: NA; size: NA; DNA: TGTGCCAGCAGCTTAGCATCGGGGTGGACTGAAGCTTTCTTT; CDR3: CASSLASGWTEAFF
J: TRBJ1-4; V: TRBV5-4; D: TRBD1; size: NA; DNA: TGTGCCAGCAGCTTGGCCGGGTTGGGACAGACTGAAAAACTGTTTTTT; CDR3: CASSLAGLGQTEKLFF
J: TRBJ2-1; V: TRBV2; D: NA; size: NA; DNA: TGTGCCAGCACTCCCTTCGGGACAGGGTTAGCGGGGGCTTCCTACAATGAGCAGTTCTTC; CDR3: CASTPFGTGLAGASYNEQFF
J: TRBJ2-3; V: TRBV5-8; D: TRBD1; size: NA; DNA: TGTGCCAGCAGCTCAAACCGGGACAGGGCTACGCAGTATTTT; CDR3: CASSSNRDRATQYF
J: TRBJ1-2; V: TRBV7-9; D: NA; size: few; DNA: TGTGCCAGCAGCTTAGCGAGTATGACAGGCTACTATGGCTACACCTTC; CDR3: CASSLASMTGYYGYTF
J: TRBJ2-5; V: TRBV5-4; D: NA; size: NA; DNA: TGTGCCAGCAGCTTGGACGGAGAAAAGACCCAGTACTTC; CDR3: CASSLDGEKTQYF
J: TRBJ2-7; V: TRBV19; D: NA; size: NA; DNA: TGTGCCACCATGGGACACCTAACCTACGAGCAGTACTTC; CDR3: CATMGHLTYEQYF
J: TRBJ2-5; V: TRBV15; D: TRBD2; size: NA; DNA: TGTGCCACCAACCCTAGCGGGGGGGCCCAAGAGACCCAGTACTTC; CDR3: CATNPSGGAQETQYF
J: TRBJ1-1; V: TRBV7-3; D: NA; size: NA; DNA: TGTGCCAGCAGCTTAAACGGGGTGGCGGGATCTGAAGCTTTCTTT; CDR3: CASSLNGVAGSEAFF
J: TRBJ2-7; V: TRBV27; D: TRBD2; size: NA; DNA: TGTGCCAGCGCGGCTAGCGGGGGCCTTTTCTCCTACGAGCAGTACTTC; CDR3: CASAASGGLFSYEQYF
J: TRBJ2-7; V: TRBV7-9; D: TRBD1; size: NA; DNA: TGTGCCAGCAGCCGGGACAGGGGATCTTACGAGCAGTACTTC; CDR3: CASSRDRGSYEQYF
J: TRBJ1-5; V: TRBV4-1; D: TRBD1; size: NA; DNA: TGCGCCAGCAGCACTCGACAGGGGTCGGGCAATCAGCCCCAGCATTTT; CDR3: CASSTRQGSGNQPQHF
J: TRBJ1-2; V: TRBV9; D: TRBD1; size: NA; DNA: TGTGCCAGCAGCGTTCAGGGGGGGTTCTATGGCTACACCTTC; CDR3: CASSVQGGFYGYTF
J: TRBJ1-2; V: TRBV9; D: NA; size: NA; DNA: TGTGCCAGCAGCGTAGGCCAGGGGTTCTATGGCTACACCTTC; CDR3: CASSVGQGFYGYTF
J: TRBJ2-7; V: TRBV23-1; D: NA; size: NA; DNA: TGCGCCAGCAACCAGGACAGAAGATCCTACGAGCAGTACTTC; CDR3: CASNQDRRSYEQYF
J: TRBJ1-6; V: TRBV30; D: NA; size: NA; DNA: TGTGCCTGGAGTCTGGACAGCAATTCACCCCTCCACTTT; CDR3: CAWSLDSNSPLHF
J: TRBJ2-1; V: TRBV11-2; D: TRBD1; size: NA; DNA: TGTGCCAGCAGCTTAGACAACTGGGACAGGGAAAATGAGCAGTTCTTC; CDR3: CASSLDNWDRENEQFF
J: TRBJ2-3; V: TRBV5-4; D: NA; size: NA; DNA: TGTGCCAGCAGCGGGTCTTGGGCGGGGCAGGCGGCGGATACGCAGTATTTT; CDR3: CASSGSWAGQAADTQYF
J: TRBJ1-2; V: TRBV5-8; D: NA; size: NA; DNA: TGTGCCAGCAGCGCGGGGGACCTCTATGGCTACACCTTC; CDR3: CASSAGDLYGYTF